This T cell receptor (beta chain) derives from a study of blood T cell repertoires in COVID-19. Turning to the study itself: Sample material is recorded as cDNA or gDNA derived from T cells, B-cell-depleted T cells, or PBMCs.

The germline gives CDR1 KGHSH, CDR2 LQKENI. With V trimmed by 4 bases and J by 3 bases, 6 bases remained unmatched. The CDR3 is made up of 15 amino acids. Original analysis: Estimates of nucleated cell counts were drawn from the amplification of reference gene primers. TCRdb's table, derived via immunoSEQ multiplex PCR, lists solely in-frame clones and lacks some. D and trimming were read from the DNA, whereas the V and J calls and clone size are those reported in that table. The table has about 210,000 clones, roughly 85% seen once; the top ten hold 4.5% to 6%. Sequenced input: peripheral blood. The clonotype originates from a man aged 50-59 years with COVID-19, enrolled during active disease. This rearrangement joins TRBV18 to TRBJ1-3; 7 nucleotides agree with TRBD1. The CDR3 DNA is TGTGCCAGCTCACTATCGACAGGGAGTGGAAACACCATATATTTT. Amino acid sequence: CASSLSTGSGNTIYF.